Below are 30 T cell receptor beta chains sequenced from a single sample in a study of technical replicates of blood from a handful of donors. The method was immunoSEQ multiplex PCR; TCRdb's version includes in-frame clones alone and lacks a portion of them. The sample gives approximately 88,000 clones, around 94% of which show up once; over 0.2% is in the top ten. Sequencing input: T cells isolated from PBMCs. Receptors originate from a human donor in good health.

This chain uses TRBV10-1 with TRBJ2-2; D is ambiguous. Trimming pared 0 bases from V and 5 bases from J, leaving 10 bases between. The CDR3 consists of 15 residues. Per germline, CDR1 WNHNN and CDR2 SYGVQD (reference sequence). The CDR3 DNA follows: TGCGCCAGCAGTGAGTCCCGCGCGGAGACCGGGGAGCTGTTTTTT. Protein sequence: CASSESRAETGELFF.

This clone appeared once. J is TRBJ2-1 and V is TRBV4-1, with D perhaps TRBD1 (5 bases). CDR3 length equals 11 residues. Trimming stripped 9 bases from V and 7 bases from J, with 10 bases between. CDR1 is MGHRA, CDR2 YSYEKL, per germline. The CDR3 DNA reads TGCGCCAGTGGGGCCCATAATGAGCAGTTCTTC. It yields the protein CASGAHNEQFF.

The chain links TRBV10-3 to TRBJ1-2; 8 bases fit TRBD1. CDR3 length: 16 amino acids. The V and J ends lost 6 bases and 5 bases, in that order; junction bases with no gene match: 14. Germline V gene sequence: CDR1 ENHRY, CDR2 SYGVKD. This CDR3 reads CAISGQGAKLGYGYTF. CDR3 coding DNA: TGTGCCATCAGCGGACAGGGAGCCAAGTTAGGATATGGCTACACCTTC.

The gene calls are TRBV5-1 and TRBJ2-1, with D perhaps TRBD2 (7 bases). With 0 bases removed from V and 5 bases from J, the gap between germline ends came to 12 bases. CDR1 and CDR2 (germline): SGHRS, YFSETQ. The CDR3 length is 15 residues. DNA of the CDR3: TGCGCCAGCAGCTTGGTGGGCGGGGGCCACAATGAGCAGTTCTTC. This gives the protein CASSLVGGGHNEQFF.

V gene TRBV5-4 combines with J gene TRBJ2-3; 8 positions agree with TRBD2. V dropped 0 bases and J dropped 5; count of bases not matched to a gene: 5. CDR1 is SGHNT, CDR2 YYREEE, per germline (reference sequence). The CDR3 is 15 amino acids. CDR3 sequence reads: CASSLAQTSVDTQYF. CDR3 sequence (DNA): TGTGCCAGCAGCTTGGCACAGACTAGCGTAGATACGCAGTATTTT.

This chain connects TRBV19 to TRBJ2-1; 7 bases are a match to TRBD1. The CDR3 covers 13 residues. J gave up 4 bases and V 5 bases, and 2 bases lay outside the gene matches. The germline V gene encodes CDR1 LNHDA and CDR2 SQIVND (reference sequence). CDR3 coding DNA: TGTGCCAGTAGTCCACAGGGGTACAATGAGCAGTTCTTC. This encodes CASSPQGYNEQFF.

The chain has TRBV6-5 and TRBJ2-2, with D uncertain. CDR3 length: 12 residues. Germline CDR1 is MNHEY and CDR2 is SVGAGI. Trimming cost V 1 base and J 8 bases, with 5 bases left between them. CDR3 sequence (DNA): TGTGCCAGCAGTTACTTCCCTGGGGAGCTGTTTTTT. It specifies CASSYFPGELFF.

The chain carries TRBV27 and TRBJ1-1; 8 nucleotides agree with TRBD1. The V segment lost 6 bases and the J segment 10 bases; nucleotides outside the gene matches: 16. The CDR3 runs to 15 residues. Germline V gives CDR1 MNHEY, CDR2 SMNVEV (reference sequence). The CDR3 region has the DNA TGTGCCAGCAGGATCCTACCCGAACAGGGGGAGGGAGCTTTCTTT. Residues: CASRILPEQGEGAFF.

The chain joins TRBV7-9 to TRBJ2-1, with 7 bases fitting TRBD1. The length of the CDR3 is 15 residues. Trimming at V came to 2 bases and at J to 5 bases, leaving 6 bases not matched to a gene. Germline lookup yields CDR1 SEHNR and CDR2 FQNEAQ (reference sequence). Here the CDR3 DNA reads TGTGCCAGCAGCTTACAACGAGGGGGCCACAATGAGCAGTTCTTC. As protein: CASSLQRGGHNEQFF.

The rearrangement links TRBV6-1 to TRBJ2-5; perhaps TRBD2 as D (5 bases). Germline-derived CDR1 and CDR2 are MNHNS and SASEGT. The CDR3 runs to 13 residues. V shed 9 bases and J shed 5 bases, with 16 bases lying between them. The CDR3 protein is CASKSGDGETQYF. CDR3 nucleotides: TGTGCCAGTAAAAGCGGAGACGGGGAGACCCAGTACTTC.

The chain links TRBV7-2 to TRBJ1-6; possible D gene TRBD1, 5 bases. This CDR3 region has 15 residues. In germline, CDR1 is SGHTA, CDR2 FQGNSA. V lost 6 bases and J lost 8, with 17 bases in between. DNA for the CDR3: TGTGCCAGCAGGATAAAGGGGATTCGGTATTCACCCCTCCACTTT. It codes for CASRIKGIRYSPLHF. The full variable domain, completed using reference TRBV7-2 and TRBJ1-6, is GAGVSQSPSNKVTEKGKDVELRCDPISGHTALYWYRQSLGQGLEFLIYFQGNSAPDKSGLPSDRFSAERTGGSVSTLTIQRTQQEDSAVYLCASRIKGIRYSPLHFGNGTRLTVT.

CDR3 sequence: CASSATTGTEAFF. CDR3 DNA: TGTGCCAGCAGTGCGACAACAGGGACTGAAGCTTTCTTT. J is TRBJ1-1 and V is TRBV6-4; tentative D call: TRBD1 (6 bases). The length of the CDR3 is 13 residues. V gave up 4 bases and J gave up 5 bases, with 11 bases separating them. Germline V gene lookup returns CDR1 MRHNA and CDR2 SNTAGT.

This chain joins TRBV5-8 and TRBJ1-1; D uncertain. V dropped 0 bases and J dropped 7 bases, with 7 bases sitting between them. This CDR3 is 12 amino acids long. Germline V gene lookup returns CDR1 SGHTS and CDR2 YDEGEE. The chain's CDR3 is CASSLVHLEAFF. As DNA, the CDR3 is TGTGCCAGCAGCTTGGTACATCTTGAAGCTTTCTTT.

The chain uses TRBV28 and TRBJ2-3, with a weak D call TRBD1 (6 bases). The V gene's germline CDR1 is MDHEN and CDR2 SYDVKM. The CDR3 covers 14 residues. V lost 8 bases, J lost 2 bases, and 14 bases lay in between. This CDR3 is CASHRAMITDTQYF. CDR3 coding DNA: TGTGCCAGCCACAGGGCGATGATCACAGATACGCAGTATTTT.

The CDR3 region is CASGTGSPFSGEQFF. In DNA, the CDR3 is TGTGCCAGCGGTACAGGGTCCCCTTTTTCTGGTGAGCAGTTCTTC. The chain carries TRBV11-2 and TRBJ2-1, with D possibly matching TRBD1 (6 bases). CDR1 SGHAT and CDR2 FQNNGV come from the germline V gene. Trimming removed 8 bases at V and 9 bases at J, with 23 bases between. CDR3 length equals 15 residues.

The chain employs TRBV4-1 and TRBJ2-5, with TRBD1 as a possible D gene (6 bases). V was cut by 0 bases and J by 5 bases, with 10 bases left in between. This CDR3 comprises 14 residues. Looked up from germline, CDR1 is MGHRA and CDR2 is YSYEKL. The CDR3 coding sequence is TGCGCCAGCAGCCAAGATGCAAGGGGGGAGACCCAGTACTTC. Residues: CASSQDARGETQYF.

This clone was seen many times. The CDR3 protein is CASSLGQGIYGYTF. The DNA of the CDR3 is TGTGCCAGCAGCTTGGGACAGGGGATCTATGGCTACACCTTC. The chain combines TRBV5-6 with TRBJ1-2; the match to TRBD1 covers 8 bases. In germline, CDR1 is SGHDT, CDR2 YYEEEE. Trimming removed 0 bases from V and 4 bases from J; junction bases left unmatched: 2. The CDR3 totals 14 residues.

V and J are TRBV6-5 and TRBJ2-5; D perhaps matches TRBD1 (6 bases). The V gene lost 0 bases and the J gene lost 6 bases, with 14 bases spanning the gap. This CDR3 is 15 amino acids long. The germline V gene has CDR1 MNHEY and CDR2 SVGAGI. The CDR3 coding sequence is TGTGCCAGCAGTTACTCTTACTGGGGGCTTCAGACCCAGTACTTC. Its protein product is CASSYSYWGLQTQYF.

CDR3 sequence reads: CASSGRGPYNEQFF. The CDR3 region has the DNA TGTGCCAGTAGCGGGAGAGGCCCCTACAATGAGCAGTTCTTC. The chain couples TRBV28 to TRBJ2-1; 9 bases fit TRBD2. Germline assignment: CDR1 MDHEN and CDR2 SYDVKM. The CDR3 sequence is 14 residues long. Unmatched junction bases numbered 5, after V lost 9 bases and J lost 2 bases.

The chain has TRBV9 and TRBJ2-3; 9 positions agree with TRBD1. The CDR3 loop spans 15 amino acids. CDR1 is SGDLS and CDR2 is YYNGEE in the germline V gene. Germline trimming cut 0 bases from V and 6 bases from J; bases unmatched to any gene: 5. CDR3 nucleotides: TGTGCCAGCAGCGTAGCAACAGGGGGCTTCGATACGCAGTATTTT. Its translation is CASSVATGGFDTQYF.

In DNA form, the CDR3 reads TGTGCCAGCAGCTTGTATCAGGGGCAGCCCCAGCATTTT. Translating it yields CASSLYQGQPQHF. The chain employs TRBV5-8 and TRBJ1-5, with a tentative D call TRBD1 (6 bases). This CDR3 region has 13 residues. V lost 1 base to trimming and J lost 7 bases, with 9 bases between them. Germline CDR1 SGHTS, CDR2 YDEGEE.

J is TRBJ2-3 and V is TRBV7-2; 11 bases agree with TRBD2. The CDR3 covers 18 residues. The germline CDR1 and CDR2 sequences are SGHTA and FQGNSA. Trimming took 3 bases from V and 1 from J; bases not matched to a gene: 9. CDR3 DNA sequence: TGTGCCAGCAGCTTTCCCATCGTAGCGGGGGGGGGCACAGATACGCAGTATTTT. It codes for CASSFPIVAGGGTDTQYF.

The chain couples TRBV29-1 to TRBJ2-7; a weak D match, TRBD1 (5 bases). CDR1 SQVTM and CDR2 ANQGSEA come from the germline V gene. The CDR3 runs 12 residues. The V end was cut by 4 bases, the J end by 0 bases, with 7 bases between. The CDR3 DNA sequence: TGCAGCGTTGGGACATCCTCCTACGAGCAGTACTTC. Its protein product is CSVGTSSYEQYF.

This clone was observed once. The CDR3 DNA sequence: TGTGCCAGCAGCTGGGGAGGGTTAACTGAAGCTTTCTTT. Translating it yields CASSWGGLTEAFF. This sequence joins TRBV5-4 and TRBJ1-1; no clear D gene. The CDR3 runs to 13 residues. The V gene lost 3 bases and the J gene lost 5 bases, with 11 bases spanning the gap. Germline lookup yields CDR1 SGHNT and CDR2 YYREEE (reference sequence).

The chain recombines TRBV4-1 with TRBJ1-2, with D possibly being TRBD1 (5 bases). This CDR3 is built from 14 residues. Germline V CDR1 and CDR2: MGHRA, YSYEKL. The V end was cut by 5 bases, the J end by 1 base, with 11 bases between. This chain's CDR3 is CASSRAGHNYGYTF. The DNA of the CDR3 is TGCGCCAGCAGCAGGGCGGGGCATAACTATGGCTACACCTTC.

This rearrangement joins TRBV5-5 to TRBJ1-1, with D hard to call. Trimming took off 0 bases at V and 4 bases at J, with 7 bases between the two ends. The CDR3 is made up of 13 amino acids. Germline CDR1 reads SGHKS; CDR2 reads YYEKEE (reference sequence). This CDR3 is CASSLGEGTEAFF. The CDR3 coding sequence is TGTGCCAGCAGCTTGGGTGAGGGCACTGAAGCTTTCTTT.

The chain carries TRBV6-5 and TRBJ2-3; D gene ambiguous. The CDR3 totals 13 residues. V lost 5 bases to trimming and J lost 2 bases, with 8 bases between them. CDR1 is MNHEY and CDR2 is SVGAGI in the germline V gene. CDR3 nucleotide sequence: TGTGCCAGCAGTCGTCCCTTCACAGATACGCAGTATTTT. Encoded protein: CASSRPFTDTQYF.

The V call is TRBV25-1, the J call TRBJ1-3, with D possibly matching TRBD1 (6 bases). V lost 10 bases to trimming and J lost 4 bases, with 17 bases between them. There are 14 residues in the CDR3. Germline assignment: CDR1 MGHDK and CDR2 SYGVNS. CDR3 in DNA: TGTGCCACCATAGGGGGATCATACGGAAACACCATATATTTT. It codes for CATIGGSYGNTIYF.

The rearrangement links TRBV11-3 to TRBJ2-7, with a weak D call TRBD2 (7 bases). Deletions cut 3 bases from V and 2 bases from J, with 11 bases between. The CDR3 covers 14 residues. The V gene's germline CDR1 is SGHNT and CDR2 YENEEA. The CDR3 DNA reads TGTGCCAGCAGCTTCCGGGGGGCGACCTACGAGCAGTACTTC. Protein product: CASSFRGATYEQYF.

The rearrangement uses TRBV6-5 and TRBJ1-6; tentative D call: TRBD1 (5 bases). Germline-derived CDR1 and CDR2 are MNHEY and SVGAGI. Trimming shortened V by 0 bases and J by 7 bases, and 10 bases separated the two germline ends. The CDR3 extends over 15 amino acids. The chain's CDR3 is CASSYSSGRNSPLHF. CDR3 nucleotides: TGTGCCAGCAGTTACTCTTCAGGGAGGAATTCACCCCTCCACTTT.